This TCR beta chain is from a study of blood T cell repertoires in COVID-19. Profiling relied on immunoSEQ multiplex PCR, and the TCRdb table lists in-frame clones only, not all of them. The sample has 200,000 to 300,000 clones, more than 85% seen once. This CDR3 contains 16 residues. Losses at the gene ends were 5 bases for V and 6 bases for J; bases not matched to a gene: 12. Germline values: CDR1 SGHAT, CDR2 FQDESV (reference sequence). This chain joins TRBV11-1 and TRBJ2-1; 8 bases fit TRBD1. What was sequenced was peripheral blood. The receptor's source is a person aged 18 to 30 with COVID-19, enrolled during active disease. The CDR3 here is CASSHLQGVSANEQFF. CDR3 bases: TGTGCCAGCAGCCACCTACAGGGGGTCTCGGCCAATGAGCAGTTCTTC.